One and the same sample provided the 8 T cell receptor beta chains below, sequenced in a study of T cells expressing NK-cell markers. TCRdb re-called the 5' RACE reads and catalogs CDR3 proteins one per entry, DNA excluded. The ten top clones account for about 5.2%, within a sample of roughly 390,000 distinct CDR3 sequences. Material: blood T cells: a sorted CD56 or NKG2C T cell subset, CD4+ or CD8+ T cells, or bulk PBMC T cells (not recorded which). Every receptor here comes from a man aged 18-75 years in good health.

The CDR3 loop is CASSRPQDTQYF. J is TRBJ2-3 and V is TRBV6-2 or TRBV6-3. The V gene's germline CDR1 is MNHEY and CDR2 SVGEGT. The CDR3 is made up of 12 amino acids.

This rearrangement joins TRBV11-1 to TRBJ2-5; TCRdb designates TRBD1, a call that cannot be tested without DNA. The germline gives CDR1 SGHAT, CDR2 FQDESV (reference sequence). This CDR3 is 18 amino acids long. The CDR3 here is CASKPRTTPAGGEETQYF.

The chain has TRBV28 and TRBJ1-2; the D call of TRBD1 rests on TCRdb alone, since no DNA is present to check it. The germline V gene has CDR1 MDHEN and CDR2 SYDVKM. The CDR3 totals 12 residues. CDR3 residues: CASSLYQGFYTF.

The J gene is TRBJ1-1, the V gene TRBV7-8. CDR3 length: 15 residues. Germline V CDR1 and CDR2: SGHVS, FQNEAQ. CDR3 sequence: CASSLGYNLNTEAFF. The whole variable domain, filled in from reference TRBV7-8 and TRBJ1-1, reads GAGVSQSPRYKVAKRGQDVALRCDPISGHVSLFWYQQALGQGPEFLTYFQNEAQLDKSGLPSDRFFAERPEGSVSTLKIQRTQQEDSAVYLCASSLGYNLNTEAFFGQGTRLTVV.

The chain carries TRBV7-9 and TRBJ2-7; TCRdb names TRBD1, which stays unverified in the absence of DNA. Germline values: CDR1 SEHNR, CDR2 FQNEAQ (reference sequence). This CDR3 is 15 amino acids long. CDR3: CASSLSFPRTYEQYF.

V usage is TRBV19 and J usage is TRBJ1-2. Germline CDR1 and CDR2: LNHDA and SQIVND (reference sequence). The length of the CDR3 is 13 residues. The CDR3 reads CASSIDRWYGYTF.

V usage is TRBV12-3 or TRBV12-4 and J usage is TRBJ1-3; without DNA, the TCRdb call of TRBD1 cannot be checked. The CDR3 is 13 residues long. The CDR3 loop reads CASKFGTATTIYF.

The chain employs TRBV3-1 and TRBJ2-2. Looked up from germline, CDR1 is LGHDT and CDR2 is YNNKEL (reference sequence). CDR3 size: 12 residues. The CDR3 is CASGQGSGELFF.